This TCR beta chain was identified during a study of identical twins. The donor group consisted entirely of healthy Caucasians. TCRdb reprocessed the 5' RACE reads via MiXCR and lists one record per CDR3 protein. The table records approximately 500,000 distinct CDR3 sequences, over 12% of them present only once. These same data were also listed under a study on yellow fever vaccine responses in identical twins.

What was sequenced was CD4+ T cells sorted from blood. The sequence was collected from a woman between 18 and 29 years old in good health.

The CDR3 DNA reads as TGTGCCAGCAGTGTCAATACGGGACGGGGGGTCCAAGAGACCCAGTACTTC. Amino acids: CASSVNTGRGVQETQYF. This chain links TRBV2 with TRBJ2-5, with 7 bases matching TRBD2. This CDR3 has 17 residues. Germline CDR1 is SNHLY and CDR2 is FYNNEI. The ends lost 4 bases at V and 1 base at J; junction bases unmatched: 12.